Described below is a single T cell receptor (beta chain) sequence and its context. This record belongs to a study of blood T cell repertoires in COVID-19. Study information: Some COVID-19 samples were acute and others convalescent; all came from the United States, Italy and Spain. The cDNA or gDNA used as material had been derived from T cells, B-cell-depleted T cells, or PBMCs.

Under the authors' procedure: Amplifying reference gene primers gave estimates of nucleated cell counts. The assay was immunoSEQ multiplex PCR, and TCRdb's table has in-frame clones only and misses some. Clone size and the V and J calls come from that table; the DNA yielded D and trimming. The sample records 30,000 to 40,000 clones, about 90% being singletons. This CDR3 contains 17 residues. With V trimmed by 3 bases and J by 8 bases, 9 bases remained unmatched. The germline V gene encodes CDR1 SGHRS and CDR2 YFSETQ. This chain uses TRBV5-1 with TRBJ2-2, with TRBD2 matching 14 bases. This clonotype was obtained from a man aged 55 to 70 with active or convalescent COVID-19. The sequenced sample was peripheral blood. The CDR3 DNA reads as TGCGCCAGCAGCTATATTGGGACTAGCGGGAGAGAAGGGGAGCTGTTTTTT. The encoded protein is CASSYIGTSGREGELFF. The full variable domain, rest sourced from reference TRBV5-1 and TRBJ2-2, is KAGVTQTPRYLIKTRGQQVTLSCSPISGHRSVSWYQQTPGQGLQFLFEYFSETQRNKGNFPGRFSGRQFSNSRSEMNVSTLELGDSALYLCASSYIGTSGREGELFFGEGSRLTVL.